The 13 T cell receptor beta chains given below trace back to one sample, sequenced in a study of beta chain features in type 1 diabetes. Investigators reverse transcribed all isolated RNA, so they sequenced expressed TCRB transcripts. Clones were sequenced by immunoSEQ multiplex PCR, and TCRdb holds only the in-frame ones, with some missing. The table shows some 250,000 clones, with 27% occurring only once. Specimen: central memory CD4+ T cells from blood. The receptors were gathered from a man aged 30 to 39 in good health.

V and J are TRBV9 and TRBJ2-2; 7 positions agree with TRBD1. This CDR3 spans 15 amino acids. V shed 3 bases and J 2 bases; nucleotides not matched to a gene: 4. Germline CDR1 reads SGDLS; CDR2 reads YYNGEE. The CDR3 coding sequence is TGTGCCAGCAGCGACCGGGACAGAAACACCGGGGAGCTGTTTTTT. This encodes CASSDRDRNTGELFF.

V usage is TRBV7-2 and J usage is TRBJ2-5; 8 bases fit TRBD1. The CDR3 is 14 amino acids. J lost 5 bases, V lost 3 bases, and 5 bases had no gene match. CDR1 is SGHTA and CDR2 is FQGNSA in the germline V gene. The CDR3 nucleotides are TGTGCCAGCAGCTTGGACAGGGCGGTCGAGACCCAGTACTTC. It specifies CASSLDRAVETQYF.

This clone was found a few times. The chain recombines TRBV27 with TRBJ1-5; D uncertain. The germline CDR1 and CDR2 sequences are MNHEY and SMNVEV (reference sequence). The CDR3 contains 13 residues. The V and J ends lost 5 bases and 3 bases respectively, with 8 bases between them. The CDR3 loop reads CASSHGYNQPQHF. Here the CDR3 DNA reads TGTGCCAGCAGTCACGGCTACAATCAGCCCCAGCATTTT.

This clone showed up just a few times. Written as DNA, the CDR3 is TGTGCCAGCAGCCAGCGCGGGGGGATTGGCGGGGAGCTGTTTTTT. It is translated as CASSQRGGIGGELFF. The V and J genes are TRBV7-7 and TRBJ2-2; TRBD2 agrees at 8 bases. The CDR3 is 15 residues long. V lost 5 bases and J lost 7; bases outside the gene matches: 9. Germline CDR1 is SSHAT and CDR2 is FNYEAQ (reference sequence).

The chain couples TRBV29-1 to TRBJ1-2, with D unclear. The V end was cut by 7 bases, the J end by 3 bases, with 9 bases between. The germline gives CDR1 SQVTM, CDR2 ANQGSEA. The CDR3 loop spans 11 amino acids. The CDR3 region has the DNA TGCAGCGCCGAGGGAGACTATGGCTACACCTTC. It is translated as CSAEGDYGYTF.

This clone has a handful of counts. V usage is TRBV5-6 and J usage is TRBJ2-3; D not resolved. Germline CDR1 reads SGHDT; CDR2 reads YYEEEE. This CDR3 contains 11 residues. V was pared by 3 bases and J by 3 bases, with 2 bases between. The CDR3 protein is CASSSTDTQYF. The CDR3 DNA follows: TGTGCCAGCAGCTCTACAGATACGCAGTATTTT. Using reference TRBV5-6 and TRBJ2-3 for the parts outside the CDR3, the full variable domain is DAGVTQSPTHLIKTRGQQVTLRCSPKSGHDTVSWYQQALGQGPQFIFQYYEEEERQRGNFPDRFSGHQFPNYSSELNVNALLLGDSALYLCASSSTDTQYFGPGTRLTVL.

The sample holds a few counts of this clone. The genes are TRBV7-2 and TRBJ2-7; D call uncertain. Germline lookup yields CDR1 SGHTA and CDR2 FQGNSA. The CDR3 has 13 amino acids. Trimming shortened V by 2 bases and J by 5 bases, and 10 bases separated the two germline ends. The CDR3 protein is CASSLQPAHEQYF. The CDR3 coding sequence is TGTGCCAGCAGCTTACAGCCGGCCCACGAGCAGTACTTC.

This clone was recorded at least ten times. The CDR3 spells CASSPSVAGAPGEQFF. The CDR3 DNA follows: TGCGCCAGCAGCCCCTCGGTAGCGGGAGCCCCCGGTGAGCAGTTCTTC. The V call is TRBV4-3, the J call TRBJ2-1, with 9 nucleotides matching TRBD2. There are 16 residues in the CDR3. The trim removed 4 bases at V and 9 bases at J, leaving 13 bases unmatched. Germline CDR1 is LGHNA and CDR2 is YSLEER.

The chain employs TRBV29-1 and TRBJ2-4; 10 positions agree with TRBD1. The CDR3 sequence is 15 residues long. Germline V gene lookup returns CDR1 SQVTM and CDR2 ANQGSEA. Germline trimming cut 3 bases from V and 0 bases from J; bases unmatched to any gene: 2. The CDR3 is CSVEDRGGAKNIQYF. The CDR3 DNA reads as TGCAGCGTTGAGGACAGGGGGGGAGCCAAAAACATTCAGTACTTC.

The V and J genes are TRBV5-4 and TRBJ2-3, with 10 bases that match TRBD2. Germline V lookup: CDR1 SGHNT, CDR2 YYREEE (reference sequence). The CDR3 extends over 16 amino acids. Trimming cost V 1 base and J 2 bases; bases outside gene matches: 4. The chain's CDR3 is CASSLKLAGITDTQYF. In DNA, the CDR3 is TGTGCCAGCAGCTTGAAACTAGCGGGAATCACAGATACGCAGTATTTT.

This clone was seen only a few times. V gene TRBV7-8 combines with J gene TRBJ2-7; 8 bases match TRBD1. CDR1 is SGHVS and CDR2 is FQNEAQ in the germline V gene. Trimming removed 5 bases from V and 1 base from J; junction bases left unmatched: 4. This CDR3 is built from 14 residues. This CDR3 is CASSLRQGSYEQYF. The CDR3 DNA reads TGTGCCAGCAGCCTACGACAGGGGTCCTACGAGCAGTACTTC. The variable domain in full, with the rest retrieved from reference TRBV7-8 and TRBJ2-7, is GAGVSQSPRYKVAKRGQDVALRCDPISGHVSLFWYQQALGQGPEFLTYFQNEAQLDKSGLPSDRFFAERPEGSVSTLKIQRTQQEDSAVYLCASSLRQGSYEQYFGPGTRLTVT.

This chain links TRBV7-2 with TRBJ1-2, with unresolved D. Germline CDR1 reads SGHTA; CDR2 reads FQGNSA. V was pared by 4 bases and J by 4 bases, with 13 bases between. This CDR3 spans 14 amino acids. This chain's CDR3 is CASSSQSFSYGYTF. In DNA form, the CDR3 reads TGTGCCAGCAGCTCACAGTCGTTCAGCTATGGCTACACCTTC.

The chain has TRBV9 and TRBJ1-1; a weak D match, TRBD1 (6 bases). V was trimmed by 6 bases and J by 0 bases, leaving 12 bases between them. The CDR3 has 14 residues. Germline lookup yields CDR1 SGDLS and CDR2 YYNGEE. Here the CDR3 reads CASTEQGLNTEAFF. CDR3 DNA: TGTGCCAGCACCGAACAGGGCCTGAACACTGAAGCTTTCTTT.